The source of this T cell receptor (beta chain) is a study of T cells in localized non-small cell lung cancer. The germline V gene has CDR1 SGHAT and CDR2 FQNNGV. V was cut by 4 bases and J by 12 bases, with 16 bases left in between. CDR3 length equals 13 residues. The assay was immunoSEQ multiplex PCR, and TCRdb's table has in-frame clones only and misses some. The sample shows 45,000 to 60,000 clones, 80% of them seen only once. The source of this sequence is a woman between 35 and 75 years old with stage II lung adenocarcinoma. The sequenced sample was PBMCs, obtained before any cancer treatment. The chain couples TRBV11-2 to TRBJ2-1; no clear D gene. The CDR3 DNA is TGTGCCAGCAGCTGGGCCCTATTAAACTGGCAGTTCTTC. Its translation is CASSWALLNWQFF.